Each of the 26 T cell receptor beta chains below was sequenced from the same sample in a study of blood T cells in healthy people across ages. Alongside a J-beta primer mix, a sample-barcoded 5' primer served in a second PCR lasting roughly 6 to 11 cycles. Each CDR3 protein gets one entry after TCRdb re-called the 5' RACE reads with MiXCR. The repertoire has about 1.4 million distinct CDR3 sequences, 59% of them found once; the top ten carry roughly 7%. The sequenced material came from blood. The receptors here all came from a man aged 18 to 30 in good health.

V is TRBV5-1 and J is TRBJ2-2; D not certain. This CDR3 spans 16 amino acids. Germline V CDR1 and CDR2: SGHRS, YFSETQ. V lost 0 bases, J lost 0 bases, and 9 bases lay in between. The DNA of the CDR3 is TGCGCCAGCAGCTTGGCGGGTAGGCCGAACACCGGGGAGCTGTTTTTT. Its protein is CASSLAGRPNTGELFF. Complete variable domain (other parts from reference TRBV5-1 and TRBJ2-2): KAGVTQTPRYLIKTRGQQVTLSCSPISGHRSVSWYQQTPGQGLQFLFEYFSETQRNKGNFPGRFSGRQFSNSRSEMNVSTLELGDSALYLCASSLAGRPNTGELFFGEGSRLTVL.

The chain links TRBV11-2 to TRBJ2-2, with 8 bases fitting TRBD2. The CDR3 spans 14 residues. V dropped 1 base and J dropped 5; count of bases not matched to a gene: 0. Germline V lookup: CDR1 SGHAT, CDR2 FQNNGV. The CDR3 region has the DNA TGTGCCAGCAGCTTAGCTAGCGGGACCGGGGAGCTGTTTTTT. Its translation is CASSLASGTGELFF.

The V call is TRBV4-2, the J call TRBJ2-7; D may be TRBD1 (6 bases). The CDR3 loop spans 13 amino acids. V was pared by 3 bases and J by 4 bases, with 10 bases between. CDR1 LGHNA and CDR2 YNFKEQ come from the germline V gene. The CDR3 DNA sequence: TGTGCCAGCAGCCAGATAGGGGGTTACGAGCAGTACTTC. It codes for CASSQIGGYEQYF.

The chain is built from TRBV7-2 and TRBJ2-3; D gene uncertain. V was pared by 9 bases and J by 2 bases, with 21 bases between. This CDR3 spans 16 amino acids. Germline assignment: CDR1 SGHTA and CDR2 FQGNSA. For the CDR3, the DNA is TGTGCCAGAAGGGTAGGTCAGTCTGCGCTCACAGATACGCAGTATTTT. Residues: CARRVGQSALTDTQYF.

The genes are TRBV7-9 and TRBJ2-6; tentative D call: TRBD1 (5 bases). Deletions cut 2 bases from V and 0 bases from J, with 14 bases between. The CDR3 consists of 18 residues. Germline CDR1 is SEHNR and CDR2 is FQNEAQ (reference sequence). The CDR3 nucleotides are TGTGCCAGCAGCTTACTGGCAGGGCCTATCTCTGGGGCCAACGTCCTGACTTTC. As protein: CASSLLAGPISGANVLTF.

Here the CDR3 reads CASSYRGPDNSPLHF. DNA of the CDR3: TGTGCCAGCAGCTACAGGGGGCCCGATAATTCACCCCTCCACTTT. The V call is TRBV7-9, the J call TRBJ1-6, with 9 nucleotides matching TRBD1. Germline V gene lookup returns CDR1 SEHNR and CDR2 FQNEAQ (reference sequence). Unmatched junction bases numbered 3, after V lost 4 bases and J lost 5 bases. The CDR3 extends over 15 amino acids.

About this clonotype itself: Being one base from a much bigger clone, this may be a read error. The chain is built from TRBV14 and TRBJ1-1; D is uncertain. CDR1 is SGHDN and CDR2 is FVKESK in the germline V gene. This CDR3 region has 13 residues. With 6 bases removed from V and 1 base from J, the gap between germline ends came to 9 bases. CDR3 coding DNA: TGTGCCAGCAGTTTCAAGGGGAACACTGAAGCTTTCTTT. It is translated as CASSFKGNTEAFF.

This clonotype turned up a few times. CDR3 sequence (DNA): TGTGCCAGCCGATCTTCCGGACAAGAGACCCAGTACTTC. Amino acid sequence: CASRSSGQETQYF. The chain has TRBV27 and TRBJ2-5; no definite D call. Per the germline V gene, CDR1 is MNHEY and CDR2 is SMNVEV (reference sequence). Trimming removed 8 bases from V and 2 bases from J, with 12 bases in between. There are 13 residues in the CDR3.

The rearrangement uses TRBV27 and TRBJ1-1, with D possibly being TRBD1 (6 bases). Germline lookup yields CDR1 MNHEY and CDR2 SMNVEV (reference sequence). CDR3 length: 15 residues. V was shortened by 4 bases and J by 11 bases, with 23 bases between the two germline ends. In DNA, the CDR3 is TGTGCCAGCAGTTATGGGATAACAGGACTTGGGGGCGCTTTCTTT. It specifies CASSYGITGLGGAFF.

This clonotype was counted a few times. The chain is built from TRBV20-1 and TRBJ2-1; 9 bases are shared with TRBD1. Germline CDR1 DFQATT, CDR2 SNEGSKA (reference sequence). This CDR3 is 14 amino acids long. V shed 6 bases, J shed 6 bases, and the junction held 9 bases outside the gene matches. The CDR3 bases are TGCAGTGCCCTCACGGGGACAGGGTTCAATGAGCAGTTCTTC. Its protein product is CSALTGTGFNEQFF.

This clonotype was counted at least ten times. The rearrangement links TRBV4-2 to TRBJ2-5; possible D gene TRBD2, 7 bases. Germline lookup yields CDR1 LGHNA and CDR2 YNFKEQ. The V gene lost 4 bases and the J gene lost 2 bases, with 20 bases spanning the gap. The CDR3 spans 17 residues. The CDR3 loop is CASSPYREGGGQETQYF. The CDR3 bases are TGTGCCAGCAGCCCCTATCGAGAGGGGGGGGGACAAGAGACCCAGTACTTC.

The chain employs TRBV5-1 and TRBJ2-1, with D maybe TRBD2 (6 bases). This CDR3 contains 13 residues. Germline assignment: CDR1 SGHRS and CDR2 YFSETQ. V lost 2 bases and J 9 bases, leaving 12 bases between the germline ends. CDR3 sequence reads: CASSLELAGEQFF. The DNA for the CDR3 is TGCGCCAGCAGCTTAGAACTAGCCGGTGAGCAGTTCTTC. Together with reference TRBV5-1 and TRBJ2-1, the CDR3 gives the full variable domain: KAGVTQTPRYLIKTRGQQVTLSCSPISGHRSVSWYQQTPGQGLQFLFEYFSETQRNKGNFPGRFSGRQFSNSRSEMNVSTLELGDSALYLCASSLELAGEQFFGPGTRLTVL.

The chain carries TRBV29-1 and TRBJ1-2; 7 bases are a match to TRBD1. Per germline, CDR1 SQVTM and CDR2 ANQGSEA. This CDR3 has 13 residues. V shed 8 bases, J shed 5 bases, and the junction held 11 bases outside the gene matches. CDR3 nucleotides: TGCAGCACCGACAGGGAAAACTATTATGGCTACACCTTC. As protein: CSTDRENYYGYTF.

The DNA of the CDR3 is TGCAGTGCTCTGACAGGGAGATGGCCCCAGCATTTT. Translated, it gives CSALTGRWPQHF. V and J are TRBV20-1 and TRBJ1-5; 7 bases line up with TRBD1. V lost 5 bases, J lost 9 bases, and 7 bases stayed unmatched. This CDR3 contains 12 residues. Germline V CDR1 and CDR2: DFQATT, SNEGSKA (reference sequence).

The chain has TRBV25-1 and TRBJ1-2; weak D call: TRBD1 (5 bases). V lost 1 base and J 6 bases, leaving 12 bases between the germline ends. CDR3 size: 14 residues. Germline assignment: CDR1 MGHDK and CDR2 SYGVNS. Here the CDR3 reads CASSESGGANGYTF. The CDR3 region has the DNA TGTGCCAGCAGTGAATCGGGAGGGGCCAATGGCTACACCTTC.

This clonotype was seen more than once but under ten times. The junction differs from germline at one of its ends, possibly a read error. The J gene is TRBJ2-1, the V gene TRBV28, with D possibly matching TRBD1 (6 bases). This CDR3 is built from 15 residues. Germline CDR1 MDHEN, CDR2 SYDVKM. The CDR3 sequence is CASTLIRGSYNEQFF. DNA of the CDR3: TGTGCCAGCACTTTAATCAGGGGTTCGTACAATGAGCAGTTCTTC.

This clonotype was counted between two and nine times. This chain connects TRBV25-1 to TRBJ2-1, with 10 positions matching TRBD2. The CDR3 consists of 16 residues. Germline V gives CDR1 MGHDK, CDR2 SYGVNS. Unmatched junction bases numbered 7, after V lost 5 bases and J lost 3 bases. The CDR3 here is CASSKRGGGIYNEQFF. The CDR3 region has the DNA TGTGCCAGCAGTAAGCGGGGGGGCGGTATCTACAATGAGCAGTTCTTC.

V gene TRBV27 combines with J gene TRBJ2-4, with D perhaps assigned TRBD1 or TRBD2 (5 bases each). Near its end, the DNA agrees better with TRBJ2-7, so the J call may be wrong. Germline CDR1 and CDR2: MNHEY and SMNVEV (reference sequence). The CDR3 runs 15 residues. CDR3 nucleotide sequence: TGTGCCAGCAGTTCCGGGACGGCTAACTCCTACGAGCAGTACTTC. It encodes CASSSGTANSYEQYF.

The CDR3 nucleotides read TGCGCCAGCAGCCAAGTTCCGAACACTCAGCCCCAGCATTTT. Residues: CASSQVPNTQPQHF. The genes are TRBV4-1 and TRBJ1-5; no reliable D call. V was trimmed by 1 base and J by 6 bases, leaving 10 bases between them. This CDR3 contains 14 residues. The germline gives CDR1 MGHRA, CDR2 YSYEKL.

V is TRBV12-3 or TRBV12-4 and J is TRBJ2-1; a possible D gene is TRBD1 (5 bases). Trimming removed 3 bases at V and 6 bases at J, with 12 bases between. This CDR3 region has 14 residues. The CDR3 coding sequence is TGTGCCAGCAGTTTCCAGGGTTTTGGCAATGAGCAGTTCTTC. Translated, it gives CASSFQGFGNEQFF.

In nucleotides, the CDR3 is TGCAGCGTTGAACGGCAGGGTGCGAATGAGCAGTTCTTC. Protein: CSVERQGANEQFF. This chain joins TRBV29-1 and TRBJ2-1, with D possibly being TRBD1 (5 bases). The CDR3 runs 13 residues. Trimming removed 2 bases at V and 7 bases at J, with 12 bases between. The V gene's germline CDR1 is SQVTM and CDR2 ANQGSEA.

The chain employs TRBV5-6 and TRBJ2-5; D is perhaps TRBD1 or TRBD2 (5 bases each). The germline V gene has CDR1 SGHDT and CDR2 YYEEEE. This CDR3 comprises 15 residues. Deletions cut 1 base from V and 0 bases from J, with 10 bases between. CDR3 sequence: CASSLWGRYQETQYF. CDR3 in DNA: TGTGCCAGCAGCTTGTGGGGACGGTACCAAGAGACCCAGTACTTC.

The chain links TRBV9 to TRBJ2-4; D gene ambiguous. TRBJ2-7 matches the DNA end more closely, so the J call is doubtful. Germline lookup yields CDR1 SGDLS and CDR2 YYNGEE. This CDR3 contains 14 residues. The CDR3 here is CASSEGLDPYEQYF. CDR3 in DNA: TGTGCCAGCAGCGAGGGCCTGGATCCCTACGAGCAGTACTTC.

Note on this clonotype: One junction end does not reproduce the germline sequence, and a read error may be involved. The J gene is TRBJ2-5, the V gene TRBV7-7; 9 positions match TRBD2. Per the germline V gene, CDR1 is SSHAT and CDR2 is FNYEAQ (reference sequence). The CDR3 has 15 amino acids. The CDR3 region is CASSFGGGVKETQYF. Written as DNA, the CDR3 is TGTGCTAGCAGCTTCGGCGGGGGGGTTAAAGAGACCCAGTACTTC.

The chain uses TRBV14 and TRBJ2-1, with 8 bases identical to TRBD2. V dropped 4 bases and J dropped 9; count of bases not matched to a gene: 14. Germline V CDR1 and CDR2: SGHDN, FVKESK. CDR3 size: 16 residues. CDR3 sequence: CASSPFLAGRKGEQFF. In DNA, the CDR3 is TGTGCCAGCAGCCCATTTTTAGCGGGAAGAAAGGGTGAGCAGTTCTTC.

The rearrangement uses TRBV20-1 and TRBJ2-3; the match to TRBD2 covers 13 bases. The junction had 8 bases not matched to a gene; V was cut back by 3 bases and J by 2 bases. The CDR3 length is 17 residues. CDR1 and CDR2 (germline): DFQATT, SNEGSKA (reference sequence). The CDR3 sequence: CSASRTSGGLDTDTQYF. The CDR3 DNA reads as TGCAGTGCTAGCCGGACTAGCGGGGGCCTCGACACAGATACGCAGTATTTT.